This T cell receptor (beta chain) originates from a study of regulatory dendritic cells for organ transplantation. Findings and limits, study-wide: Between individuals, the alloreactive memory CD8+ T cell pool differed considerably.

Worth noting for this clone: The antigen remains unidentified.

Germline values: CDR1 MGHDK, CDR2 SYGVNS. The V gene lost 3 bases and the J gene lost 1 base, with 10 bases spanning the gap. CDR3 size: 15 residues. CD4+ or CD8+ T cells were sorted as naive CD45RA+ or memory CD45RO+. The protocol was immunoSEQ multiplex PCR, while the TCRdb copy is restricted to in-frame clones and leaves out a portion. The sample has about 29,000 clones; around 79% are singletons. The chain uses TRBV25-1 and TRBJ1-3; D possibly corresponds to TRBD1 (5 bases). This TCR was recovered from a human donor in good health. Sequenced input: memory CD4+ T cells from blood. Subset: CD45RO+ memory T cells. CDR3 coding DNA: TGTGCCAGCAGTGATTCGGGGGGATCTGGAAACACCATATATTTT. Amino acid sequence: CASSDSGGSGNTIYF.